Presented here are 27 T cell receptor beta chains from one specimen sequenced in a study of T-cell reconstitution after alpha-beta-depleted transplantation in children. TCRbeta library construction was performed incorporating unique molecular identifiers. Via MiXCR, TCRdb re-called the PCR reads, giving one row per CDR3 protein. The sample lists 450,000 to 550,000 distinct CDR3 sequences, about 10% seen once, with around 13% in the top ten. This sample comprised PBMCs, mostly from graft donor cells, obtained 180 days after TCRalphabeta/CD19-depleted stem cell transplant. Receptor source: a female patient aged 2-10 years who had a stem cell transplant for aplastic anemia, so the T cells may come from the graft donor.

The rearrangement uses TRBV7-2 and TRBJ1-5; D is unclear. This CDR3 region has 14 residues. Trimming pared 2 bases from V and 7 bases from J, leaving 12 bases between. CDR1 is SGHTA and CDR2 is FQGNSA in the germline V gene. This chain's CDR3 is CASSLSWGWQPQHF. The CDR3 coding sequence is TGTGCCAGCAGCTTATCTTGGGGATGGCAGCCCCAGCATTTT.

There are many counts of this clonotype. This rearrangement joins TRBV5-1 to TRBJ1-1; no firm D call. Trimming took 2 bases from V and 2 from J, leaving 16 bases between them. The germline CDR1 and CDR2 sequences are SGHRS and YFSETQ. The CDR3 sequence is 16 residues long. CDR3 protein: CASSFNEHKANTEAFF. Written as DNA, the CDR3 is TGCGCCAGCAGCTTTAACGAACACAAGGCTAACACTGAAGCTTTCTTT. The full variable domain, its missing parts supplied by reference TRBV5-1 and TRBJ1-1, is KAGVTQTPRYLIKTRGQQVTLSCSPISGHRSVSWYQQTPGQGLQFLFEYFSETQRNKGNFPGRFSGRQFSNSRSEMNVSTLELGDSALYLCASSFNEHKANTEAFFGQGTRLTVV.

This clonotype was found many times. The chain has TRBV20-1 and TRBJ2-7, with 8 bases lining up with TRBD1. CDR3 length equals 15 residues. V was clipped by 7 bases and J by 0 bases; unmatched bases: 11. Germline values: CDR1 DFQATT, CDR2 SNEGSKA (reference sequence). The CDR3 DNA sequence: TGCAGTGGTTTCGCTCCAGGGGGCTTCTCCTACGAGCAGTACGTC. This codes for CSGFAPGGFSYEQYV.

The table lists this clonotype with many counts. The J gene is TRBJ2-7, the V gene TRBV12-3 or TRBV12-4, with D possibly being TRBD1 (6 bases). The CDR3 length is 13 residues. V dropped 4 bases and J dropped 2 bases, with 9 bases sitting between them. CDR3 nucleotides: TGTGCCAGCAGTTGGGGACACACCTACGAGCAGTACTTC. Translating it yields CASSWGHTYEQYF.

This clonotype was seen only a few times. The CDR3 nucleotides are TGTGCCAGCAGGACGGGACAGGGGTACGAGCAGTACTTC. Amino acids: CASRTGQGYEQYF. J is TRBJ2-7 and V is TRBV28; 10 positions agree with TRBD1. Germline V lookup: CDR1 MDHEN, CDR2 SYDVKM. CDR3 length: 13 amino acids. The junction had 3 bases not matched to a gene; V was cut back by 6 bases and J by 4 bases. Full variable domain (missing parts from reference TRBV28 and TRBJ2-7): DVKVTQSSRYLVKRTGEKVFLECVQDMDHENMFWYRQDPGLGLRLIYFSYDVKMKEKGDIPEGYSVSREKKERFSLILESASTNQTSMYLCASRTGQGYEQYFGPGTRLTVT.

This clonotype was seen a few times. This chain links TRBV29-1 with TRBJ1-1; no reliable D call. CDR3 length: 15 residues. Trimming shortened V by 3 bases and J by 5 bases, and 19 bases separated the two germline ends. Looked up from germline, CDR1 is SQVTM and CDR2 is ANQGSEA. CDR3 in DNA: TGCAGCGTTGACACCCAAGGACGGGGTGTTACTGAAGCTTTCTTT. Protein: CSVDTQGRGVTEAFF.

This chain links TRBV28 with TRBJ1-1; 8 positions agree with TRBD1. Looked up from germline, CDR1 is MDHEN and CDR2 is SYDVKM. Trimming cost V 2 bases and J 11 bases; bases outside gene matches: 10. CDR3 length: 14 residues. The CDR3 region has the DNA TGTGCCAGCAGTTTAAGGTGGCAGGGGGCTACGGCTTTCTTT. Its translation is CASSLRWQGATAFF.

This clonotype is categorized as large (0.1 to 1%). The V call is TRBV7-9, the J call TRBJ2-4; tentatively, D is TRBD2 (6 bases). V was clipped by 6 bases and J by 3 bases, with 27 bases between them. CDR1 and CDR2 (germline): SEHNR, FQNEAQ (reference sequence). The CDR3 runs to 19 residues. CDR3 loop: CASSFPTGGSGPDKNIQYF. The DNA for the CDR3 is TGTGCCAGCAGTTTCCCCACAGGAGGGAGCGGGCCAGACAAAAACATTCAGTACTTC.

This clonotype turned up a few times. The chain links TRBV3-1 to TRBJ2-1; 10 bases are shared with TRBD2. V dropped 8 bases and J dropped 4; count of bases not matched to a gene: 5. This CDR3 contains 14 residues. Germline V lookup: CDR1 LGHDT, CDR2 YNNKEL (reference sequence). CDR3 amino acids: CASCLSGRYNEQFF. The CDR3 DNA reads as TGTGCCAGCTGTCTTAGCGGGAGGTACAATGAGCAGTTCTTC.

V and J are TRBV20-1 and TRBJ1-5; tentatively, D is TRBD1 (5 bases). From germline, CDR1 is DFQATT and CDR2 SNEGSKA (reference sequence). With 6 bases removed from V and 7 bases from J, the gap between germline ends came to 22 bases. This CDR3 has 15 amino acids. The CDR3 loop is CSALTPGRSNQPQHF. The CDR3 DNA reads TGCAGTGCGCTAACGCCGGGACGGAGTAACCAGCCCCAGCATTTT.

V is TRBV11-2 and J is TRBJ2-1; D call uncertain. The CDR3 is made up of 15 amino acids. V was trimmed by 6 bases and J by 1 base, leaving 13 bases between them. Germline V gene sequence: CDR1 SGHAT, CDR2 FQNNGV. CDR3 protein: CASSQEGPSYNEQFF. CDR3 nucleotides: TGTGCCAGCAGTCAAGAAGGCCCATCCTACAATGAGCAGTTCTTC.

The chain has TRBV13 and TRBJ2-7, with TRBD2 as a possible D gene (5 bases). The CDR3 is made up of 16 amino acids. Trimming left V 5 bases short and J 1 base short, with 18 bases between. CDR1 PRHDT and CDR2 FYEKMQ come from the germline V gene (reference sequence). CDR3 amino acids: CASSRAAGSPSYEQYV. In nucleotides, the CDR3 is TGTGCCAGCAGCCGGGCCGCGGGTTCCCCATCCTACGAGCAGTACGTC.

This clonotype was found a few times. The rearrangement joins TRBV6-2 or TRBV6-3 to TRBJ2-2, with 7 bases lining up with TRBD2. Germline V gene sequence: CDR1 MNHEY, CDR2 SVGEGT. Trimming removed 6 bases from V and 3 bases from J; junction bases left unmatched: 10. This CDR3 has 16 residues. The CDR3, as DNA: TGTGCCAGCAGGTCTCTAGCGGTTCGCGACACCGGGGAGCTGTTTTTT. It codes for CASRSLAVRDTGELFF.

This clonotype was counted between two and nine times. The V and J genes are TRBV20-1 and TRBJ2-3; 8 bases are shared with TRBD1. The CDR3 totals 15 residues. J was trimmed by 5 bases and V by 8 bases; bases with no gene match: 15. Germline CDR1 and CDR2: DFQATT and SNEGSKA (reference sequence). The CDR3 sequence: CSLLNGQGAGDTQYF. The CDR3 DNA follows: TGCAGTTTACTCAACGGACAGGGAGCGGGAGATACGCAGTATTTT.

V gene TRBV5-1 combines with J gene TRBJ2-7, with 9 bases lining up with TRBD1. The ends lost 4 bases at V and 5 bases at J; junction bases unmatched: 7. The CDR3 covers 14 residues. The V gene's germline CDR1 is SGHRS and CDR2 YFSETQ. The CDR3 DNA sequence: TGCGCCAGCAGCCCGGGGACAGGGCTTCACGAGCAGTACTTC. This codes for CASSPGTGLHEQYF.

The genes are TRBV5-2 and TRBJ2-3; TRBD1, the table's D call, lacks a check against the DNA. TRBV5-2 is a pseudogene segment. CDR3 length equals 16 residues. The CDR3 DNA follows: TGTGCCAGCAACTCAAGGGACCGGGGTCCGAAAGATACGCAGTATTTT. It translates to CASNSRDRGPKDTQYF.

The chain employs TRBV7-6 and TRBJ1-6; maybe TRBD1 (6 bases). V was clipped by 2 bases and J by 4 bases, with 12 bases between them. Germline assignment: CDR1 SGHVS and CDR2 FNYEAQ. The CDR3 runs to 16 residues. Here the CDR3 DNA reads TGTGCCAGCAGCTTAAGCCCGGGACAATATAATTCACCCCTCCACTTT. This sequence encodes CASSLSPGQYNSPLHF.

This clonotype was counted ten times or more. Here the CDR3 reads CSVSRGEEKLFF. In DNA, the CDR3 is TGCAGCGTCTCCAGGGGCGAAGAAAAACTGTTTTTT. The chain is built from TRBV29-1 and TRBJ1-4, with D perhaps matching TRBD1 (6 bases). V was shortened by 6 bases and J by 8 bases, with 13 bases between the two germline ends. Germline assignment: CDR1 SQVTM and CDR2 ANQGSEA. This CDR3 is 12 amino acids long.

This clonotype has only a few counts. The V call is TRBV14, the J call TRBJ2-5, with D maybe TRBD2 (6 bases). Trimming left V 1 base short and J 10 bases short, with 22 bases between. CDR1 SGHDN and CDR2 FVKESK come from the germline V gene. The CDR3 is made up of 16 amino acids. In DNA form, the CDR3 reads TGTGCCAGCAGCCAAGCCCCCCTCCGCCAGGGAGGCGACCAGTACTTC. This encodes CASSQAPLRQGGDQYF.

This clonotype was observed a few times. This chain links TRBV2 with TRBJ2-5; 7 bases are a match to TRBD1. From germline, CDR1 is SNHLY and CDR2 FYNNEI. There are 13 residues in the CDR3. Trimming took 9 bases from V and 5 from J; bases not matched to a gene: 9. CDR3 amino acids: CASKTGAWETQYF. The CDR3 DNA follows: TGTGCCAGTAAAACAGGGGCGTGGGAGACCCAGTACTTC.

This clonotype was detected only a few times. V and J are TRBV6-2 or TRBV6-3 and TRBJ1-5; TRBD1 might be the D (5 bases). The CDR3 loop spans 14 amino acids. Germline CDR1 is MNHEY and CDR2 is SVGEGT. V dropped 4 bases and J dropped 6 bases, with 13 bases sitting between them. The CDR3 reads CASSSTAWTQPQHF. In DNA, the CDR3 is TGTGCCAGCAGTTCGACAGCGTGGACTCAGCCCCAGCATTTT.

This clonotype came up many times. The chain links TRBV10-3 to TRBJ2-7; TRBD2 matches at 11 bases. Germline CDR1 is ENHRY and CDR2 is SYGVKD. This CDR3 contains 15 residues. Trimming took 8 bases from V and 2 from J; bases not matched to a gene: 8. CDR3 amino acids: CAIGVTSGNPYEQYF. CDR3 bases: TGTGCCATCGGGGTGACTAGCGGGAACCCCTACGAGCAGTACTTC.

This clonotype was picked up many times. The chain is built from TRBV3-1 and TRBJ2-1; 7 nucleotides align to TRBD1. CDR1 and CDR2 from the germline V gene are LGHDT and YNNKEL (reference sequence). The CDR3 contains 16 residues. The junction had 10 bases not matched to a gene; V was cut back by 1 base and J by 7 bases. CDR3 sequence reads: CASSQANRGRVNEQFF. The CDR3 bases are TGTGCCAGCAGCCAAGCAAACAGGGGCCGGGTTAATGAGCAGTTCTTC.

This clonotype was recorded a few times. The rearrangement uses TRBV28 and TRBJ1-2, with 10 bases fitting TRBD1. CDR1 and CDR2 (germline): MDHEN, SYDVKM. The CDR3 extends over 14 amino acids. The junction had 5 bases not matched to a gene; V was cut back by 3 bases and J by 7 bases. The CDR3, as DNA: TGTGCCAGCAGTTTCGGGACAGGGGCTAGTGGCTACACCTTC. Translating gives CASSFGTGASGYTF.

This chain uses TRBV7-8 with TRBJ1-1, with no clear D. The V end lost 5 bases, the J end lost 8 bases, and 12 bases lay between the germline ends. This CDR3 has 12 amino acids. Germline V CDR1 and CDR2: SGHVS, FQNEAQ. The CDR3: CASSKELVEAFF. CDR3 DNA: TGTGCCAGCAGCAAAGAACTGGTAGAAGCTTTCTTT.

The CDR3: CASNLMAGAYGYTF. The CDR3 DNA reads as TGTGCCAGCAACCTTATGGCGGGGGCCTATGGCTACACCTTC. The genes are TRBV6-1 and TRBJ1-2; D is perhaps TRBD1 (6 bases). V shed 7 bases and J shed 4 bases, with 16 bases lying between them. Germline values: CDR1 MNHNS, CDR2 SASEGT. This CDR3 spans 14 amino acids.

A few counts support this clonotype. The J gene is TRBJ2-5, the V gene TRBV25-1; a possible D gene is TRBD2 (7 bases). Trimming cost V 10 bases and J 4 bases, with 19 bases left between them. This CDR3 has 14 residues. Germline-derived CDR1 and CDR2 are MGHDK and SYGVNS. CDR3 region: CATSRGLGGETQYF. The CDR3 coding sequence is TGTGCCACCTCGCGGGGGCTAGGGGGAGAGACCCAGTACTTC. The full variable domain, completed using reference TRBV25-1 and TRBJ2-5, is EADIYQTPRYLVIGTGKKITLECSQTMGHDKMYWYQQDPGMELHLIHYSYGVNSTEKGDLSSESTVSRIRTEHFPLTLESARPSHTSQYLCATSRGLGGETQYFGPGTRLLVL.